Below are 9 T cell receptor beta chains sequenced from a single sample in a study of regulatory T cells in long-lasting Graves disease. Time point reported: persistent/refractory GD, antithyroid drugs over 5 years with positive TRAb. Extracted PBMC RNA gave rise to the TCR library. HTBI primers from iRepertoire and Arm-PCR of CDR3 regions yielded the TCR beta libraries. In TCRdb, the multiplex PCR reads were re-called with MiXCR into one record per CDR3 protein. The sample has 350,000 to 450,000 distinct CDR3 sequences, roughly 24% seen once; the top ten hold approximately 27%. The specimen comprised peripheral blood mononuclear cells (PBMCs), sampled when the disease was refractory, from a patient treated with antithyroid drugs. The receptor source for this set is a woman aged 40-49 years with Graves disease.

This sequence joins TRBV5-1 and TRBJ2-7; D is undetermined. The CDR3 is 14 amino acids. Germline V gives CDR1 SGHRS, CDR2 YFSETQ. The V end was cut by 0 bases, the J end by 0 bases, with 7 bases between. CDR3 protein: CASSLDSVSYEQYF. Here the CDR3 DNA reads TGCGCCAGCAGCTTGGATTCGGTCTCCTACGAGCAGTACTTC.

The table lists this clonotype with many counts. A read error may produce the germline difference seen at one junction end. The CDR3 DNA reads TGTGCCACCAGCAGAGATTTGGGAGCGGCGAAGGACTTC. This codes for CATSRDLGAAKDF. The chain joins TRBV15 to TRBJ2-7, with D possibly being TRBD2 (5 bases). This CDR3 contains 13 residues. CDR1 is LNHNV and CDR2 is YYDKDF in the germline V gene (reference sequence).

This clonotype has a handful of counts. The chain recombines TRBV10-2 with TRBJ2-5; no definite D call. V lost 6 bases and J lost 8, with 16 bases in between. Germline CDR1 WSHSY, CDR2 SAAADI. The CDR3 sequence is 13 residues long. CDR3 loop: CASSPGPPNTQYF. CDR3 nucleotide sequence: TGCGCCAGCAGCCCTGGGCCCCCAAATACCCAGTACTTC.

This clonotype has only a few counts. The V and J genes are TRBV29-1 and TRBJ2-2; unclear D gene. The germline V gene has CDR1 SQVTM and CDR2 ANQGSEA. Trimming removed 4 bases from V and 5 bases from J, with 5 bases in between. This CDR3 contains 11 residues. CDR3 sequence: CSVGWTGELFF. The DNA for the CDR3 is TGCAGCGTTGGGTGGACCGGGGAGCTGTTTTTT.

This clonotype has only a few counts. V gene TRBV6-1 combines with J gene TRBJ1-2, with TRBD1 matching 7 bases. CDR1 and CDR2 from the germline V gene are MNHNS and SASEGT. The CDR3 length is 14 residues. J gave up 2 bases and V 7 bases, and 7 bases lay outside the gene matches. The CDR3 DNA follows: TGTGCCAGCACCCCCCTGACAGGGAACTATGGCTACACCTTC. Protein sequence: CASTPLTGNYGYTF.

This clonotype was seen a few times. The rearrangement links TRBV4-1 to TRBJ2-7, with D perhaps being TRBD1 or TRBD2 (5 bases each). Germline lookup yields CDR1 MGHRA and CDR2 YSYEKL. The CDR3 consists of 17 residues. V lost 2 bases, J lost 4 bases, and 21 bases lay in between. The CDR3 DNA reads TGCGCCAGCAGCCAAAAGTGGGGACGTCTAGCCGGATACGAGCAGTACTTC. It is translated as CASSQKWGRLAGYEQYF.

The chain uses TRBV14 and TRBJ2-7; 7 bases are a match to TRBD2. Germline lookup yields CDR1 SGHDN and CDR2 FVKESK. V dropped 0 bases and J dropped 6; count of bases not matched to a gene: 14. The CDR3 runs 17 residues. The CDR3 nucleotides read TGTGCCAGCAGCCAAGATGCCGTGCTAGCGGCCATCGGCGAGCAGTACTTC. Protein: CASSQDAVLAAIGEQYF.

The chain carries TRBV19 and TRBJ1-5; TRBD1 might be the D (6 bases). This CDR3 is 16 amino acids long. V was clipped by 3 bases and J by 0 bases, with 12 bases between them. The germline V gene has CDR1 LNHDA and CDR2 SQIVND (reference sequence). CDR3 loop: CASSIVKGGSNQPQHF. The CDR3 nucleotides are TGTGCCAGTAGTATTGTTAAGGGGGGTAGCAATCAGCCCCAGCATTTT.

This clonotype was seen a handful of times. The chain couples TRBV6-2 or TRBV6-3 to TRBJ2-7; the match to TRBD1 covers 12 bases. The length of the CDR3 is 15 residues. J gave up 5 bases and V 2 bases, and 4 bases lay outside the gene matches. Germline lookup yields CDR1 MNHEY and CDR2 SVGEGT. In DNA, the CDR3 is TGTGCCAGCAGTTACGCCGGGACAGGGGGCCACGAGCAGTACTTC. It yields the protein CASSYAGTGGHEQYF.